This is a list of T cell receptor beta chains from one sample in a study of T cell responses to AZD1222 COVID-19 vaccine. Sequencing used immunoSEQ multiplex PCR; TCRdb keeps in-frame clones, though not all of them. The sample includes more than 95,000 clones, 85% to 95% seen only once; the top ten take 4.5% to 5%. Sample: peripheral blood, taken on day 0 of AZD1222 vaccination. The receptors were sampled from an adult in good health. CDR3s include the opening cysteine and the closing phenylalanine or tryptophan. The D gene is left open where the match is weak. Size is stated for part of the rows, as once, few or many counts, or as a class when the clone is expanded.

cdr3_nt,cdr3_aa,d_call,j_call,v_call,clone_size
TGTGCCTGGAATACCGCGACAGGGGGTGGCTACACCTTC,CAWNTATGGGYTF,TRBD1,TRBJ1-2,TRBV30,once
TGTGCCTGGAGACCGGGACAGAGCTACGAGCAGTACTTC,CAWRPGQSYEQYF,TRBD1,TRBJ2-7,TRBV30,NA
TGTGCCAGCAGTCCGGGACAGGGGGGTCAGCCCCAGCATTTT,CASSPGQGGQPQHF,TRBD1,TRBJ1-5,TRBV28,NA
TGTGCCAGCAGCGTAGAACAGGGGATGTACAATGAGCAGTTCTTC,CASSVEQGMYNEQFF,TRBD1,TRBJ2-1,TRBV9,NA
TGTGCCAGCAGCCATGGACAAAAGAACACTGAAGCTTTCTTT,CASSHGQKNTEAFF,NA,TRBJ1-1,TRBV4-2,NA
TGTGCCAGCAGCTTGGTAATGATGGCCTCGAACACCGGGGAGCTGTTTTTT,CASSLVMMASNTGELFF,NA,TRBJ2-2,TRBV5-6,NA
TGTGCCAGCAGCCAAGATCTTAGAGACGAGCAGTACTTC,CASSQDLRDEQYF,NA,TRBJ2-7,TRBV14,NA
TGTGCCAGCAGTCCCCGTAGGGGAGGGACCTACGAGCAGTACTTC,CASSPRRGGTYEQYF,TRBD2,TRBJ2-7,TRBV6-2/TRBV6-3,NA
TGTGCCAACAGGGCTGGGATTAGTGGCTACACCTTC,CANRAGISGYTF,NA,TRBJ1-2,TRBV2,NA
TGCGCCAGCAGCTTGGAACTAGGGGCAGATACGCAGTATTTT,CASSLELGADTQYF,NA,TRBJ2-3,TRBV5-1,NA
TGTGCCAGCAGCTTCACATCTAGCGGGATATACTACGAGCAGTACTTC,CASSFTSSGIYYEQYF,TRBD2,TRBJ2-7,TRBV7-8,NA
TGCAGCGCCCTACAGGGTATTATAAATGGCTACACCTTC,CSALQGIINGYTF,NA,TRBJ1-2,TRBV29-1,NA
TGCGCCAGCAGCGTCGGGGTGGGGGTGTGGACTGAAGCTTTCTTT,CASSVGVGVWTEAFF,NA,TRBJ1-1,TRBV5-1,NA
TGTGCCAGCAGCCAAATAGGGAGTGGAAACACCATATATTTT,CASSQIGSGNTIYF,NA,TRBJ1-3,TRBV3-1/TRBV3-2,NA
TGCGCCAGCAGCTTGTACCCCTTTGGGGCAGATACGCAGTATTTT,CASSLYPFGADTQYF,NA,TRBJ2-3,TRBV5-1,NA
TGCGCCAGCAGACTCCCGTTGGACTCACCCCTCCACTTT,CASRLPLDSPLHF,NA,TRBJ1-6,TRBV10-1,NA
TGTGCCGGTCACTCGGCCTCCGAGACCCAGTACTTC,CAGHSASETQYF,NA,TRBJ2-5,TRBV6-5,NA
TGTGCCACCAGACATGGCGGGAGGGCTCGGACTGAAGCTTTCTTT,CATRHGGRARTEAFF,NA,TRBJ1-1,TRBV15,NA
TGTGCCAGCAGTGACCGGACAGGGTACTATGGCTACACCTTC,CASSDRTGYYGYTF,TRBD1,TRBJ1-2,TRBV6-4,NA
TGTGCAAAACGCTTCGCCTCCTACGAGCAGTACTTC,CAKRFASYEQYF,NA,TRBJ2-7,TRBV7-5,NA
TGTGCCAGCACCCGGACAGGTAGCTCCTACGAGCAGTACTTC,CASTRTGSSYEQYF,TRBD1,TRBJ2-7,TRBV6-5,NA
TGTGCCAGCAGCTTAGGGCAGGGAGTGCACTATGGCTACACCTTC,CASSLGQGVHYGYTF,NA,TRBJ1-2,TRBV11-2,NA
TGTGCCAGCAGCCGTTCGGCGGTAGGGGGCGTCGCTGGGGCCAACGTCCTGACTTTC,CASSRSAVGGVAGANVLTF,TRBD1,TRBJ2-6,TRBV5-5,NA
TGTGCCACAGGGGTATTAATGGGGGCGCAAGCCGGGGAGCTGTTTTTT,CATGVLMGAQAGELFF,NA,TRBJ2-2,TRBV10-3,once
TGTGCCAGCAGTTACTCGCCGGGACAGGGGAGCACTGAAGCTTTCTTT,CASSYSPGQGSTEAFF,TRBD1,TRBJ1-1,TRBV6-2/TRBV6-3,NA
TGTGCCAGCAGACCACTAGCGGGAGGGTTAGACGAGCAGTACTTC,CASRPLAGGLDEQYF,TRBD2,TRBJ2-7,TRBV7-9,NA
TGTGCCAACCACGACCGCTCGAACACCGGGGAGCTGTTTTTT,CANHDRSNTGELFF,NA,TRBJ2-2,TRBV21-1,once
TGCAGCGTTGAAGCACCCTCATCAGAGACCCAGTACTTC,CSVEAPSSETQYF,NA,TRBJ2-5,TRBV29-1,NA
TGCGCCAGCAGCTTTGAGATCCCCTCCCAAGAGACCCAGTACTTC,CASSFEIPSQETQYF,NA,TRBJ2-5,TRBV5-1,NA
TGTGCCAGCAGCCCACGGGACAGGGGCAATGAGCAGTTCTTC,CASSPRDRGNEQFF,TRBD1,TRBJ2-1,TRBV3-1/TRBV3-2,NA
TGTGCCAGCAGCCCCGTCGGGTTCAGAGATACGCAGTATTTT,CASSPVGFRDTQYF,NA,TRBJ2-3,TRBV7-3,NA
TGTGCCAGCAGTTTTGGCGGCCTATATGGCTACACCTTC,CASSFGGLYGYTF,NA,TRBJ1-2,TRBV27,NA
TGTGCCAGCTCACTATCCCCCCTCGGAAACACCATATATTTT,CASSLSPLGNTIYF,NA,TRBJ1-3,TRBV18,NA
TGTGCCAGCAGCTTATACGGGACAGATTACTACGAGCAGTACTTC,CASSLYGTDYYEQYF,TRBD1,TRBJ2-7,TRBV11-2,NA
TGCAGCGTCGGACAGGGGGGTTACAATGAGCAGTTCTTC,CSVGQGGYNEQFF,TRBD1,TRBJ2-1,TRBV29-1,NA
TGTGCCAGCAGTTCCACCGGGGCCCGCAGGGCTTTCTTT,CASSSTGARRAFF,NA,TRBJ1-1,TRBV12-3/TRBV12-4,NA
TGTGCCAGCACTGTCCCAGGGGGGCTTAGACACAATGAGCAGTTCTTC,CASTVPGGLRHNEQFF,NA,TRBJ2-1,TRBV7-8,NA
TGTGCCAGCAGAGCACACGGGACAGGAAGCTACGAGCAGTACTTC,CASRAHGTGSYEQYF,TRBD1,TRBJ2-7,TRBV25-1,NA
TGTGCCACCATCCGCGGGAGGCCCGGAGAGACCCAGTACTTC,CATIRGRPGETQYF,TRBD2,TRBJ2-5,TRBV6-6,NA
TGTGCCAGTAGTAAGGGCAGGGGGCCCAACGAGCAGTACTTC,CASSKGRGPNEQYF,TRBD1,TRBJ2-7,TRBV19,once
TGCGCCAGCAGCCAACTTACCACGACAGGGAATGAGCAGTTCTTC,CASSQLTTTGNEQFF,TRBD1,TRBJ2-1,TRBV4-3,NA
TGTGCCAGCAGTAGGTCGACTAATGAAAAACTGTTTTTT,CASSRSTNEKLFF,NA,TRBJ1-4,TRBV28,NA
TGTGCCAGCAGCTTGTACAGTGCTGGAAACACCATATATTTT,CASSLYSAGNTIYF,NA,TRBJ1-3,TRBV5-5,once
TGTGCCAGCAGAATATCCCCCCTGTCAGATACGCAGTATTTT,CASRISPLSDTQYF,NA,TRBJ2-3,TRBV7-9,NA
TGTGCCAGCAGCCTCAAGTACCAAGAGACCCAGTACTTC,CASSLKYQETQYF,NA,TRBJ2-5,TRBV5-6,NA
TGTGCCAGCAGCTCGGAGCCTGGAAACACCATATATTTT,CASSSEPGNTIYF,NA,TRBJ1-3,TRBV7-9,NA
TGTGCCAGCAGCTCGGACAGGGGGCCTGCTGAAGCTTTCTTT,CASSSDRGPAEAFF,TRBD1,TRBJ1-1,TRBV7-2,NA
TGCGCCAGCAAGGACAGATTGAACACTGAAGCTTTCTTT,CASKDRLNTEAFF,NA,TRBJ1-1,TRBV10-1,NA
TGCAGTGCTAGAAGGGGGCAGGGCTACACCTTC,CSARRGQGYTF,TRBD1,TRBJ1-2,TRBV20-1,NA
TGTGCCAGCAGCTCGGGTGAAAAACTGTTTTTT,CASSSGEKLFF,NA,TRBJ1-4,TRBV5-6,NA
TGTGCCAGCAGTTGGGCCTTCCGAGAGGAGCAGTACTTC,CASSWAFREEQYF,NA,TRBJ2-7,TRBV6-2/TRBV6-3,NA
TGTGCCAGCAGCCCCCGGATAGCGGGCTCCTACGAGCAGTACTTC,CASSPRIAGSYEQYF,TRBD2,TRBJ2-7,TRBV9,NA
TGCAGCGTTGAAACCAGGGTCCATGGCTACACCTTC,CSVETRVHGYTF,NA,TRBJ1-2,TRBV29-1,NA
TGCGCCAGCAGCCAAGGGGGCGGGAGTCGGGACGAGCAGTACTTC,CASSQGGGSRDEQYF,TRBD2,TRBJ2-7,TRBV4-1,NA
TGCGCCAGCAGCCCACAGGGCTCTGGAAACACCATATATTTT,CASSPQGSGNTIYF,NA,TRBJ1-3,TRBV5-1,NA
TGCGCCAGCAGGCCTGGCGGCAGGGAATCTGAAAAACTGTTTTTT,CASRPGGRESEKLFF,NA,TRBJ1-4,TRBV4-3,few